This paragraph covers one T cell receptor (beta chain) sequence. The antigen is unknown. Repertoires were generated with immunoSEQ multiplex PCR, while TCRdb's copy carries only in-frame clones and drops some. The sample shows fewer than 400,000 clones, over 60% of them seen only once. This specimen comes from a study of cytotoxic CD8 clonotypes in ibrutinib-treated CLL. General study points: Clonality at baseline surpassed age-matched healthy donors and tracked circulating CD8+ T-cell counts.

With 10 bases removed from V and 2 bases from J, the gap between germline ends came to 12 bases. Looked up from germline, CDR1 is SGHDN and CDR2 is FVKESK. This CDR3 comprises 12 residues. The chain couples TRBV14 to TRBJ2-7; TRBD1 might be the D (5 bases). This clonotype was sampled from a human donor with chronic lymphocytic leukemia. The sequences come from PBMCs, collected after 36 months of ibrutinib treatment. DNA of the CDR3: TGTGCCAAGTCGACAGAGGCCTACGAGCAGTACTTC. Residues: CAKSTEAYEQYF.